These T cell receptor beta chains were read from a single sample in a study of blood T cell repertoires in COVID-19. Clones were read by immunoSEQ multiplex PCR, and TCRdb kept only the in-frame ones, dropping some. The table has a few hundred thousand clones, 85% to 90% seen once. Sequencing input: peripheral blood. Receptor source: a woman aged 45-65 years with COVID-19, enrolled during active disease. Both conserved end residues are trimmed from each CDR3. Each record gives: V gene, D gene, J gene, CDR3 protein. The D gene is left open where the match is weak.

>TRBV19|TRBD2|TRBJ2-7
ASSSRTSGGISYEQY
>TRBV7-8|TRBD1|TRBJ1-2
ASSLAGQGDYT
>TRBV28|TRBD2|TRBJ2-5
ASSFPGTSGETQY
>TRBV14|NA|TRBJ1-6
ASSQEWPSGGSPLH
>TRBV9|NA|TRBJ2-3
ASSPYHTEDTDTQY
>TRBV18|NA|TRBJ2-3
ASSLSPTGATDTQY
>TRBV12-5|TRBD1|TRBJ1-5
ASGLIGGGQPQH
>TRBV10-2|TRBD2|TRBJ2-5
ASSGWTSGGQETQY
>TRBV10-1|NA|TRBJ1-2
ASSDGANYGYT
>TRBV4-1|TRBD2|TRBJ2-3
ASSPSLADSTDTQY
>TRBV5-6|TRBD1|TRBJ1-2
ASSSDRGDYGYT
>TRBV7-9|NA|TRBJ2-2
ASSLFTAGDTGELF
>TRBV3-1/TRBV3-2|NA|TRBJ1-3
ASSPRPGNTIY
>TRBV2|NA|TRBJ2-3
ASKGQGTDTQY
>TRBV29-1|TRBD1|TRBJ2-1
SVEDRANEQF
>TRBV19|NA|TRBJ1-3
ASSTRGSASGNTIY
>TRBV15|TRBD1|TRBJ1-3
ATSGYPGGSGNTIY
>TRBV7-2|NA|TRBJ1-1
ASSDLQGAEAF
>TRBV7-9|TRBD1|TRBJ2-3
ASSPPGTADTQY
>TRBV13|NA|TRBJ2-2
ASSSSGRFTGELF
>TRBV7-2|TRBD2|TRBJ2-1
ASSPTGTSVPYNEQF
>TRBV10-1|TRBD1|TRBJ1-2
ASSESDRGGYT
>TRBV5-1|TRBD2|TRBJ2-3
ASSPGLAGTDTQY
>TRBV25-1|TRBD1|TRBJ2-5
ASSDPDRYQETQY
>TRBV7-9|NA|TRBJ2-3
ALSGGSTDTQY
>TRBV6-2/TRBV6-3|TRBD1|TRBJ1-6
ASSPQGTNSPLH
>TRBV7-8|TRBD2|TRBJ2-5
ASSLAPGLAGPRKTQY
>TRBV27|TRBD2|TRBJ2-5
ASSHGTSGETQY
>TRBV2|TRBD1|TRBJ2-2
ASSETGTGLTGELF
>TRBV19|TRBD2|TRBJ2-4
ASSIGAGEAKNIQY
>TRBV24-1|TRBD2|TRBJ2-5
ATSDPPGRDHSKYRDEETQY
>TRBV6-2/TRBV6-3|NA|TRBJ2-1
ASSYSALTFNEQF
>TRBV19|NA|TRBJ1-5
ASKTQGGEQPQH
>TRBV19|NA|TRBJ1-4
ASSSTYRDEKLF
>TRBV6-6|NA|TRBJ1-6
ASSPRKGPHYNSPLH
>TRBV10-3|NA|TRBJ1-1
AISVVGDTEAF
>TRBV6-2/TRBV6-3|NA|TRBJ2-1
ASSYSGVEQF